The T cell receptor (beta chain) under discussion was sequenced for a study of blood T cell repertoires in COVID-19. Study overall: Some COVID-19 samples were acute and others convalescent; all came from the United States, Italy and Spain.

Profiling relied on immunoSEQ multiplex PCR, and the TCRdb table lists in-frame clones only, not all of them. The sample lists approximately 260,000 clones; 75% to 85% were seen once. Material for sequencing was peripheral blood. This TCR was sampled from an older woman with active or convalescent COVID-19.

CDR3 protein: CASSLTGWNYGYTF. CDR3 coding DNA: TGTGCCAGCAGCTTAACAGGGTGGAACTATGGCTACACCTTC. The chain uses TRBV7-8 and TRBJ1-2; TRBD1 is a possible D gene (6 bases). Germline V gives CDR1 SGHVS, CDR2 FQNEAQ. Trimming shortened V by 2 bases and J by 2 bases, and 9 bases separated the two germline ends. This CDR3 is built from 14 residues.